The 23 T cell receptor beta chains below were found in one sample sequenced in a study of response to subunit inactivated influenza vaccine. TCRdb re-called the RT-PCR reads through MiXCR, storing one row per CDR3 protein. The data contain around 470,000 distinct CDR3 sequences, more than 7% of them singletons. The sequenced sample was PBMCs from blood, obtained around 25 months after vaccination. These receptors originate from a man between 45 and 75 years old who received an inactivated influenza vaccine.

This chain joins TRBV12-3 or TRBV12-4 and TRBJ2-7; 7 nucleotides align to TRBD1. After removal of 8 bases from V and 4 bases from J, the junction contained 8 bases not matched to a gene. This CDR3 comprises 13 residues. DNA for the CDR3: TGTGCCAGCGGGAAGGGGGCGAGGTACGAGCAGTACTTC. Amino acid sequence: CASGKGARYEQYF.

This clonotype was found many times. The V and J genes are TRBV20-1 and TRBJ1-4; D ambiguous. Germline values: CDR1 DFQATT, CDR2 SNEGSKA (reference sequence). Trimming took off 2 bases at V and 0 bases at J, with 7 bases between the two ends. The CDR3 is 14 amino acids. The CDR3 DNA follows: TGCAGTGCTAGACAGTTAGCAACTAATGAAAAACTGTTTTTT. Residues: CSARQLATNEKLFF.

Concerning this clonotype: In this CDR3 the conserved last residue, phenylalanine or tryptophan, is missing, so a read error is likely. The chain is built from TRBV6-2 or TRBV6-3 and TRBJ2-3, with 13 bases fitting TRBD2. From germline, CDR1 is MNHEY and CDR2 SVGEGT. There are 18 residues in the CDR3. V lost 2 bases and J lost 2; bases outside the gene matches: 7. The CDR3 DNA sequence: TGTGCCAGCAGTTACGTACCGGGACTAGCGGGACTCACAGATACGCAGTATTCT. Translation: CASSYVPGLAGLTDTQYS.

This clonotype was seen many times. The chain has TRBV6-1 and TRBJ1-2; TRBD1 is a possible D gene (6 bases). Per the germline V gene, CDR1 is MNHNS and CDR2 is SASEGT. The CDR3 totals 14 residues. The V end was cut by 7 bases, the J end by 2 bases, with 14 bases between. The CDR3 region is CASIPRTANYGYTF. The CDR3 DNA is TGTGCCAGCATTCCTAGGACAGCCAACTATGGCTACACCTTC.

This clonotype was recorded a few times. The V and J genes are TRBV3-1 and TRBJ1-1, with D perhaps matching TRBD1 (5 bases). Germline assignment: CDR1 LGHDT and CDR2 YNNKEL (reference sequence). The CDR3 length is 15 residues. Trimming removed 0 bases at V and 7 bases at J, with 15 bases between. CDR3 coding DNA: TGTGCCAGCAGCCAAGATATCGGGGGAGGGAGTGAAGCTTTCTTT. Residues: CASSQDIGGGSEAFF.

This clonotype was observed at least ten times. The chain couples TRBV12-5 to TRBJ2-1, with 8 bases identical to TRBD2. V lost 1 base, J lost 4 bases, and 12 bases stayed unmatched. This CDR3 region has 18 residues. Germline V gene sequence: CDR1 LGHNT, CDR2 FRNRAP. In DNA form, the CDR3 reads TGTGCTAGTGGTTTGGGGCCCCGGGAGGGCCTTCTATACAATGAGCAGTTCTTC. As protein: CASGLGPREGLLYNEQFF.

This clonotype was seen a handful of times. The chain carries TRBV27 and TRBJ2-7; no definite D call. V was trimmed by 1 base and J by 2 bases, leaving 9 bases between them. Germline values: CDR1 MNHEY, CDR2 SMNVEV (reference sequence). This CDR3 is built from 14 residues. The CDR3 DNA is TGTGCCAGCAGTTTATGGCGCGGTACCTACGAGCAGTACTTC. This encodes CASSLWRGTYEQYF.

The chain combines TRBV6-2 or TRBV6-3 with TRBJ2-7; TRBD1 might be the D (5 bases). Germline CDR1 MNHEY, CDR2 SVGEGT. The CDR3 extends over 14 amino acids. The V gene lost 6 bases and the J gene lost 0 bases, with 12 bases spanning the gap. CDR3 residues: CASRKADTSYEQYF. CDR3 DNA: TGTGCCAGCAGAAAGGCGGACACCTCCTACGAGCAGTACTTC.

This rearrangement joins TRBV25-1 to TRBJ2-1, with D perhaps matching TRBD1 or TRBD2 (7 bases each). V lost 4 bases and J 6 bases, leaving 13 bases between the germline ends. This CDR3 spans 14 amino acids. From germline, CDR1 is MGHDK and CDR2 SYGVNS. The CDR3 DNA follows: TGTGCCAGCAGTGTGACAGGGAGGGCCAATGAGCAGTTCTTC. This sequence encodes CASSVTGRANEQFF.

The chain's CDR3 is CASSAGGWEEQFF. As DNA, the CDR3 is TGTGCCAGCAGCGCAGGGGGCTGGGAGGAGCAGTTCTTC. The J gene is TRBJ2-1, the V gene TRBV9; 8 bases map to TRBD1. With V trimmed by 3 bases and J by 10 bases, 6 bases remained unmatched. The CDR3 has 13 residues. Per the germline V gene, CDR1 is SGDLS and CDR2 is YYNGEE.

This clonotype was detected many times. The DNA for the CDR3 is TGCAGTGCTAGAGATCCCAATGCAGATACGCAGTATTTT. This encodes CSARDPNADTQYF. V is TRBV20-1 and J is TRBJ2-3; D not resolved. Per germline, CDR1 DFQATT and CDR2 SNEGSKA (reference sequence). Trimming cost V 0 bases and J 4 bases, with 8 bases left between them. The CDR3 has 13 amino acids.

This clonotype was recorded many times. This chain uses TRBV29-1 with TRBJ2-1; 8 bases line up with TRBD1. Germline trimming cut 4 bases from V and 7 bases from J; bases unmatched to any gene: 6. Germline values: CDR1 SQVTM, CDR2 ANQGSEA. CDR3 length: 13 amino acids. The CDR3 DNA sequence: TGCAGCGTTGTGTCAGGGGGCAAAAATGAGCAGTTCTTC. This gives the protein CSVVSGGKNEQFF.

This clonotype was counted ten times or more. The chain joins TRBV12-3 or TRBV12-4 to TRBJ2-7; D remains unclear. The CDR3 sequence is 13 residues long. Trimming removed 6 bases at V and 3 bases at J, with 12 bases between. The chain's CDR3 is CASSPPYYYEQYF. In nucleotides, the CDR3 is TGTGCCAGCAGCCCCCCCTATTACTACGAGCAGTACTTC.

The chain is built from TRBV14 and TRBJ2-1; perhaps TRBD1 as D (5 bases). Germline V CDR1 and CDR2: SGHDN, FVKESK. CDR3 size: 16 residues. V lost 2 bases to trimming and J lost 0 bases, with 11 bases between them. CDR3 bases: TGTGCCAGCAGCCAATACAGGTTGAGCTCCTACAATGAGCAGTTCTTC. This gives the protein CASSQYRLSSYNEQFF.

This clonotype turned up a few times. The chain combines TRBV28 with TRBJ2-7; tentative D call: TRBD2 (6 bases). The CDR3 has 14 residues. Germline assignment: CDR1 MDHEN and CDR2 SYDVKM. Trimming removed 6 bases at V and 3 bases at J, with 15 bases between. CDR3: CASRKTSPLYEQYF. In DNA, the CDR3 is TGTGCCAGCAGGAAAACTAGCCCTCTCTACGAGCAGTACTTC.

Comments on this clonotype: This clone may be a read error of a much larger clone one base away. This sequence joins TRBV29-1 and TRBJ1-3; 8 bases fit TRBD1. CDR1 SQVTM and CDR2 ANQGSEA come from the germline V gene. J lost 2 bases, V lost 7 bases, and 1 base had no gene match. This CDR3 spans 12 amino acids. In nucleotides, the CDR3 is TGCAGCGGGACAGGGACTGGAAACACCATATATTTT. Protein: CSGTGTGNTIYF.

Remarks on this clonotype: A read error is possible here, since a much larger clone lies one base away. This sequence joins TRBV11-2 and TRBJ1-3, with D uncertain. Trimming cost V 1 base and J 0 bases, with 4 bases left between them. The CDR3 contains 14 residues. Germline lookup yields CDR1 SGHAT and CDR2 FQNNGV. CDR3 region: CASSLGASGNTIYF. As DNA, the CDR3 is TGTGCCAGCAGCTTAGGGGCCTCTGGAAACACCATATATTTT.

The chain recombines TRBV12-3 or TRBV12-4 with TRBJ2-1; perhaps TRBD2 as D (6 bases). Trimming left V 3 bases short and J 8 bases short, with 14 bases between. There are 14 residues in the CDR3. The CDR3 DNA is TGTGCCAGCAGTTTTCGGAGGGGTGGGGATGAGCAGTTCTTC. Its protein is CASSFRRGGDEQFF.

The chain joins TRBV12-3 or TRBV12-4 to TRBJ2-5, with D possibly TRBD1 on 5 matching bases. V shed 7 bases and J shed 1 base, with 13 bases lying between them. The CDR3 covers 14 residues. CDR3 residues: CASTITGIQETQYF. In DNA, the CDR3 is TGTGCCAGCACTATAACAGGAATCCAAGAGACCCAGTACTTC.

This clonotype was counted between two and nine times. This chain connects TRBV7-2 to TRBJ1-1; possible D gene TRBD1, 5 bases. Germline V gives CDR1 SGHTA, CDR2 FQGNSA. Trimming stripped 1 base from V and 4 bases from J, with 10 bases between. The CDR3 is 14 residues long. CDR3 in amino acids: CASSLDRIGTEAFF. CDR3 nucleotides: TGTGCCAGCAGCTTAGACAGGATAGGCACTGAAGCTTTCTTT.

Written as DNA, the CDR3 is TGTGCCAGCAGCTTAGCTTTGTCTAGCGGGTGGGCGCCTATCTACGAGCAGTACTTC. It encodes CASSLALSSGWAPIYEQYF. This sequence joins TRBV7-8 and TRBJ2-7; TRBD2 matches at 8 bases. The germline CDR1 and CDR2 sequences are SGHVS and FQNEAQ. The V segment lost 0 bases and the J segment 3 bases; nucleotides outside the gene matches: 16. CDR3 length: 19 amino acids.

The chain combines TRBV6-5 with TRBJ2-5, with TRBD2 matching 8 bases. The length of the CDR3 is 15 residues. From germline, CDR1 is MNHEY and CDR2 SVGAGI. V lost 2 bases, J lost 2 bases, and 4 bases stayed unmatched. The CDR3 region has the DNA TGTGCCAGCAGTTACATAGCGGGGCAGCAAGAGACCCAGTACTTC. Protein product: CASSYIAGQQETQYF.

This clonotype was picked up a small number of times. For the CDR3, the DNA is TGTGCCAGCAGCCCCAGCTGGAGGGGGGACGGGGAGCTGTTTTTT. Its protein is CASSPSWRGDGELFF. The chain combines TRBV3-1 with TRBJ2-2, with D perhaps matching TRBD1 or TRBD2 (6 bases each). Trimming shortened V by 4 bases and J by 7 bases, and 16 bases separated the two germline ends. Germline assignment: CDR1 LGHDT and CDR2 YNNKEL (reference sequence). CDR3 size: 15 residues.